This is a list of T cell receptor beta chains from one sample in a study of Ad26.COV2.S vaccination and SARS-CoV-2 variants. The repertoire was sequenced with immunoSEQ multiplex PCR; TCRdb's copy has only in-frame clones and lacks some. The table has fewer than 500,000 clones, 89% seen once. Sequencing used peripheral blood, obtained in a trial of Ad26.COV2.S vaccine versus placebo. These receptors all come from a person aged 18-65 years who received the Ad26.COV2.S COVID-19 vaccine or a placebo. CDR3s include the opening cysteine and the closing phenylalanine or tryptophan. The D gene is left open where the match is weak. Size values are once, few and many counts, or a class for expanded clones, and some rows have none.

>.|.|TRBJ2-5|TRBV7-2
TGTGCCAGCAGCTTAAATCACGGAGAGACCCAGTACTTC
CASSLNHGETQYF
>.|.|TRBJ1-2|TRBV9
TGTGCCAGCAGCGTAGAATGGGGGGATGGCTACACCTTC
CASSVEWGDGYTF
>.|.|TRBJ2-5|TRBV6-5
TGTGCCAGCACCCCCTGGGAGGTCCAAGAGACCCAGTACTTC
CASTPWEVQETQYF
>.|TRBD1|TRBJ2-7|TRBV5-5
TGTGCCAGCAGCCTCAGCCCACCAGGGGGAGTAACCTACGAGCAGTACTTC
CASSLSPPGGVTYEQYF
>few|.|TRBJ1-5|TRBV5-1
TGCGCCAGCAGCAAGCTTGGCCAGACATATAGCAATCAGCCCCAGCATTTT
CASSKLGQTYSNQPQHF
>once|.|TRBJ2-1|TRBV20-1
TGCTCAGGGCTAGACGTCAATGAGCAGTTCTTC
CSGLDVNEQFF
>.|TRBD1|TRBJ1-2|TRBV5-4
TGTGCCAGCAGCTTGAGTACAGGGGGCCTAAGTGGCTACACCTTC
CASSLSTGGLSGYTF
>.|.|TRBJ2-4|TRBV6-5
TGTGCCAGCAGGATGACTTGGGACATTCAGTACTTC
CASRMTWDIQYF
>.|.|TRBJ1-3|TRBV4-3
TGCGCCAGCAGCCAAAGGAGCGGCAACACCATATATTTT
CASSQRSGNTIYF
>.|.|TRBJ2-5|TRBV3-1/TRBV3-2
TGTGCCAGCAGCTTTATAATACAAGAGACCCAGTACTTC
CASSFIIQETQYF
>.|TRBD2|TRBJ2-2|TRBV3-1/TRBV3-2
TGTGCCAGCAGCCAAGGCGGGGGGACCGGGGAGCTGTTTTTT
CASSQGGGTGELFF
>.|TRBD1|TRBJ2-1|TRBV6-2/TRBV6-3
TGTGCCAGCAGTTACTCAGGACAGGGGGTCTACAATGAGCAGTTCTTC
CASSYSGQGVYNEQFF
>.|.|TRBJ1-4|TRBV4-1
TGCGCCAGCAGCCAAGATGAAGGGGCGCGGGGTAATGAAAAACTGTTTTTT
CASSQDEGARGNEKLFF
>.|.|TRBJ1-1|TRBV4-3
TGCGCCAGCAGCCAAGAGTGGCAAGCAATTGAAGCTTTCTTT
CASSQEWQAIEAFF
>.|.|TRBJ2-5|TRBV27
TGTGCCAGCAGTCCGTCCCCGACCCGAAAAGAGACCCAGTACTTC
CASSPSPTRKETQYF
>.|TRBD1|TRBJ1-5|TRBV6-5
TGTGCCAGCAGTTACTCGGGACAGGGTGGGCAGCCCCAGCATTTT
CASSYSGQGGQPQHF
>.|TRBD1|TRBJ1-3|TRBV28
TGTGCCAGCAGGGGGGACAGGGAGGTCTCTGGAAACACCATATATTTT
CASRGDREVSGNTIYF
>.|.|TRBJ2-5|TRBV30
TGTGCCTGGCAGGCGGGAGAGACCCAGTACTTC
CAWQAGETQYF
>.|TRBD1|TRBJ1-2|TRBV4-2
TGTGCCAGCAGCCAAGTAGGTTCGGGACAGGCCTATGGCTACACCTTC
CASSQVGSGQAYGYTF
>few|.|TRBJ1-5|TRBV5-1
TGCGCCAGCAGCTTGGTAGGGGGGCTTGATCAGCCCCAGCATTTT
CASSLVGGLDQPQHF
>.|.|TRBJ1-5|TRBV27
TGTGCCAGCAGTTCCGTGCTCAATCAGCCCCAGCATTTT
CASSSVLNQPQHF
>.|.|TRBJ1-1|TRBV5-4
TGTGCCAGCAGCTTGCAGGGAGCGAACACTGAAGCTTTCTTT
CASSLQGANTEAFF
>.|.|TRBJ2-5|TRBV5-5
TGTGCCAGCAGCTCCTCGGGTACAGAGACCCAGTACTTC
CASSSSGTETQYF
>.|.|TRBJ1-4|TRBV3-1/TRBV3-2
TGTGCCAGCAGCCAAGTGGGAGAAAAACTGTTTTTT
CASSQVGEKLFF
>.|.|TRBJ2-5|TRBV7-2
TGTGCCAGCAGCTTACATAGCCCGGGGCAAGAGACCCAGTACTTC
CASSLHSPGQETQYF
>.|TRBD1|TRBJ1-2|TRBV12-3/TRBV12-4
TGTGCCAGCAGTTGGGGACAGGGGGATGGCTACACCTTC
CASSWGQGDGYTF
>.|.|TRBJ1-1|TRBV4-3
TGCGCCAGCAGCTCCCAGAGGGGGAGATGGGGGCCTGAAGCTTTCTTT
CASSSQRGRWGPEAFF
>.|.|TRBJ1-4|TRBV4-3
TGCGCCAGCAGCCAAGATCAGAGATCAACTAATGAAAAACTGTTTTTT
CASSQDQRSTNEKLFF
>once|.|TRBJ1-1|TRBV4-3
TGCGCCAGCAGCCAAGGATCCGGGGTCGTAATGAACACTGAAGCTTTCTTT
CASSQGSGVVMNTEAFF
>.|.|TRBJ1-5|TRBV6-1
TGTGCCAGCAGTGAGTGGGGGGCGGTAAGCAATCAGCCCCAGCATTTT
CASSEWGAVSNQPQHF
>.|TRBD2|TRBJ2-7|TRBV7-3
TGTGCCAGCAGCCGCGGGGGGGCCTGGGCCGAGCAGTACTTC
CASSRGGAWAEQYF
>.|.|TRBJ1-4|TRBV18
TGTGCCAGCTCACCAAGAAGAGAGGGTGCCACTAATGAAAAACTGTTTTTT
CASSPRREGATNEKLFF
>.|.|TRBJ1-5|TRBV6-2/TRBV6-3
TGTGCCAGCAGTAGATGGGGGAATCAGCCCCAGCATTTT
CASSRWGNQPQHF
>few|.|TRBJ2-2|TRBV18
TGTGCCAGCTCACCACTTAACGTCTTTAACACCGGGGAGCTGTTTTTT
CASSPLNVFNTGELFF
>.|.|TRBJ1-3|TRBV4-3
TGCGCCAGCAGCCCTATCGGGGTTACCAACTCTGGAAACACCATATATTTT
CASSPIGVTNSGNTIYF
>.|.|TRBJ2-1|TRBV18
TGTGCCAGCTCCTCACGGGCCAGAGAGCAGTTCTTC
CASSSRAREQFF
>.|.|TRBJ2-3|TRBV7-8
TGTGCCAGCAGCTTAGTGCCAGGCCCAGATACGCAGTATTTT
CASSLVPGPDTQYF
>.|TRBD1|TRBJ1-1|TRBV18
TGTGCCAGCTCACCATTAGAAGGGGGCGCGTGGGCTTTCTTT
CASSPLEGGAWAFF
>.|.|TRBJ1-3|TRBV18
TGTGCCAGCTCGCCTGGACTACCTTCCTCTGGAAACACCATATATTTT
CASSPGLPSSGNTIYF
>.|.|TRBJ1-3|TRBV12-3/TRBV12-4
TGTGCCAGCAAGCCGGGCCCCGGAAACACCATATATTTT
CASKPGPGNTIYF
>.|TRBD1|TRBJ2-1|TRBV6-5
TGTGCCAGCAGAAGACAGGGGTCGTACAATGAGCAGTTCTTC
CASRRQGSYNEQFF
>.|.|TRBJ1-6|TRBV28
TGTGCCACCTATCAGGGGTTCACTTCACCCCTCCACTTT
CATYQGFTSPLHF
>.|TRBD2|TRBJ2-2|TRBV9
TGTGCCAGCAGCGCCCGGATCCTAGCGGGGTACACCGGGGAGCTGTTTTTT
CASSARILAGYTGELFF
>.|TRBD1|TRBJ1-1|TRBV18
TGTGCCAGCTCAGCTAACAGGGGCGGGGAGAACACTGAAGCTTTCTTT
CASSANRGGENTEAFF
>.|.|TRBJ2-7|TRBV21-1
TGTGCCAGCAGCGAGGGGTATCCGTTCTCCTACGAGCAGTACTTC
CASSEGYPFSYEQYF
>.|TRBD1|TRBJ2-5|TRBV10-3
TGTGCCATCAGCCCGGACAGGGGGTACCAAGAGACCCAGTACTTC
CAISPDRGYQETQYF